This T cell receptor beta chain derives from a study of CXCR3 chemokines and chemotherapy response in bladder cancer. V shed 6 bases and J 11 bases; nucleotides not matched to a gene: 11. Germline V lookup: CDR1 MNHEY, CDR2 SVGEGT. The CDR3 contains 14 residues. TCRdb called the PCR reads again in MiXCR, with one record for every CDR3 protein. The profile shows a few thousand distinct CDR3 sequences, about 16% of them singletons. The rearrangement uses TRBV6-2 or TRBV6-3 and TRBJ1-1, with 11 bases identical to TRBD1. The material was obtained from a patient whose treatment included neoadjuvant chemotherapy. The TCR was taken from a human donor with bladder cancer that did not respond to neoadjuvant chemotherapy. CDR3 sequence (DNA): TGTGCCAGCAGGACCGGGACAGGGGGTAGGAGGGCTTTCTTT. Amino acids: CASRTGTGGRRAFF.